This T cell receptor beta chain was identified during a study of identifying expanded T cells in peripheral blood (dated by TCRdb to between 2018 and 2020). Turning to the overall study: Separate aliquots of the same genomic DNA pool were sequenced to produce technical replicates, and four replicates were compared in pairs.

Points the paper makes about the study in general: Across all healthy-donor time intervals, the beta-binomial model significantly lowered both the number of clones called differentially abundant and the false-positive rate. In all healthy donors, the variance in clone template counts between samples taken approximately 15 days apart rose significantly as total template count increased. The binomial model flagged around 1.2 differentially abundant clones between technical replicates but about 15 over around two weeks and 19 over around four weeks. The authors expected that biological variance in healthy repertoires might rise further over much longer intervals, such as months to years.

Details on this clone: Its binding antigen is unknown. It has no much larger one-base neighbor in the sample; base qualities were not kept.

V loses 4 bases at its end and J loses 7 bases; junction bases beyond the gene matches: 20. The germline V gene encodes CDR1 LNHDA and CDR2 SQIVND (reference sequence). The CDR3 sequence holds 18 residues, the cysteine and phenylalanine included. This entry keeps only the CDR3 DNA: 54 bases, framed from base 1. TCRbeta CDR3 regions were profiled with the immunoSEQ Assay using bias-controlled multiplex PCR amplification of genomic DNA. In the original analysis: To quantify the absolute abundance of each unique TCRbeta CDR3 region, the sequences were collapsed and filtered. Differential abundance was assessed using a binomial (Fisher-equivalent) model and a beta-binomial model in which time-dependent variance fitted from healthy donors was added. Clones with fewer than 5 combined templates were excluded, and clones with Benjamini-Hochberg FDR below 0.01 were called differentially abundant. The form v = (b*log(k)+a)^2 was used to model beta-binomial variance as a function of total template count across the two samples. TCRdb mirrors the immuneACCESS table, restricted to in-frame sequences. Some clones are absent from its copies; in checked studies, under half trace to an unresolved V gene, and the reason for the others is unknown. That table furnishes V, J and clone size, whereas the DNA furnished D and trimming. The sample data list about 110,000 clones, and about 89% of these were observed just once. The top ten hold about 17% of the sample.

During the collection period, no infections or other immune events were recorded for the healthy donors. Healthy-donor blood repertoires served as a training cohort to calibrate time-dependent variance in a beta-binomial model of T-cell clone differential abundance. The training cohort comprised about ten healthy donors, 3 female and 7 male. An age range of about 25 to 64 years, with an average of roughly 40 years, was recorded for the donors. Obtained from a commercial supplier, whole blood was collected from each healthy donor at three time points set two to three weeks apart. For immunosequencing, genomic DNA was extracted from unsorted whole blood.

This receptor was obtained from a person aged 18 to 70 in good health. Sequenced sample: blood. Rearrangement joined TRBV19 to TRBJ2-3, and 7 bases in between align with TRBD1. CDR3 protein: CASSTRPFPGQINNTQYF. The DNA sequence is given as TGTGCCAGTAGTACTAGACCATTTCCGGGACAGATAAATAATACGCAGTATTTT.